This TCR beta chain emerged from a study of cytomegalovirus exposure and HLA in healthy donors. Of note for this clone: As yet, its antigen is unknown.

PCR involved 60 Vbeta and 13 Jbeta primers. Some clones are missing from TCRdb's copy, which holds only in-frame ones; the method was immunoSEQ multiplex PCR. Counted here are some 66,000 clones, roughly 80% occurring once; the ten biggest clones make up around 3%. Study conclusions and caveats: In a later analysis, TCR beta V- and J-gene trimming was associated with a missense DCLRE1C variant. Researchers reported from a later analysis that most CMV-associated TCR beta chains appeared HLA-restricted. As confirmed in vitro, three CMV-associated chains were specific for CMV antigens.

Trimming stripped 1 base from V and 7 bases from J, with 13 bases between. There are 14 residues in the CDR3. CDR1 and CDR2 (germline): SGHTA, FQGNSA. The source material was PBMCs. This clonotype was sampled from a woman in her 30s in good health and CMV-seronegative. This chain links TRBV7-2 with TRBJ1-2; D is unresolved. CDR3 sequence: CASSLVSGSSGYTF. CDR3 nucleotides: TGTGCCAGCAGCTTAGTTAGCGGGTCGTCTGGCTACACCTTC.